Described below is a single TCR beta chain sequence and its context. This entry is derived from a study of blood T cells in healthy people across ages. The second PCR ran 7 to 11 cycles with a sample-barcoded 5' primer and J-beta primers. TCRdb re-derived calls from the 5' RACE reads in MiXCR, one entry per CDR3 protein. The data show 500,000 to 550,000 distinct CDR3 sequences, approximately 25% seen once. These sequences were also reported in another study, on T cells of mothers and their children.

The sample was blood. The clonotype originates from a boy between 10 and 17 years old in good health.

CDR3 in amino acids: CASSSQVARYTF. Here the CDR3 DNA reads TGTGCCAGCAGCTCCCAGGTTGCGCGCTACACCTTC. This rearrangement joins TRBV11-2 to TRBJ1-2; unclear D gene. Germline CDR1 reads SGHAT; CDR2 reads FQNNGV. V was pared by 4 bases and J by 9 bases, with 12 bases between. This CDR3 contains 12 residues.